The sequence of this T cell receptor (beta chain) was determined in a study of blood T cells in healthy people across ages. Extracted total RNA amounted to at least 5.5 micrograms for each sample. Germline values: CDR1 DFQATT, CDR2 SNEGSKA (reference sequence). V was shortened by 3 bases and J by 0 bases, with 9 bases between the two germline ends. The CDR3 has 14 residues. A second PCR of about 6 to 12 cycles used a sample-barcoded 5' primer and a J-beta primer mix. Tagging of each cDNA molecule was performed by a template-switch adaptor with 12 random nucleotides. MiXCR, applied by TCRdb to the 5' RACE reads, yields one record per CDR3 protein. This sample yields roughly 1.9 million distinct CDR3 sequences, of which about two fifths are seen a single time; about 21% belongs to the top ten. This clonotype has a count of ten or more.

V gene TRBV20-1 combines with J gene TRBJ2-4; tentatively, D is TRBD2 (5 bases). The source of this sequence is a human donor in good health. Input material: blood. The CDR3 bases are TGCAGTGCTAGTGCGGGCCTAGCCAAAAACATTCAGTACTTC. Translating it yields CSASAGLAKNIQYF.